This T cell receptor beta chain appears in the sequencing data of a study of T cells in Graves' hyperthyroidism and ophthalmopathy. This clonotype was counted between two and nine times. The CDR3 extends over 13 amino acids. CDR1 and CDR2 from the germline V gene are LGHDT and YNNKEL (reference sequence). The germline V and J ends were trimmed by 2 bases and 5 bases, with 9 bases remaining between them. Amplification yielded TCR beta CDR3 regions, with RNA transcripts as the source. HTBI primers were used for first-round RT-PCR of the TCR CDR3. TCRdb ran MiXCR on the multiplex PCR reads and lists one entry per CDR3 protein. The sample comprises 500,000 to 650,000 distinct CDR3 sequences, 15% to 20% of which are singletons, and approximately 15% rests with the top ten.

The TCR originated in a woman in her late teens or twenties with Graves' ophthalmopathy. The V and J genes are TRBV3-1 and TRBJ1-1; no clear D gene. Specimen: blood. This CDR3 reads CASSQTGFTEAFF. The CDR3 DNA follows: TGTGCCAGCAGCCAAACGGGATTTACTGAAGCTTTCTTT. Full variable domain (missing parts from reference TRBV3-1 and TRBJ1-1): DTAVSQTPKYLVTQMGNDKSIKCEQNLGHDTMYWYKQDSKKFLKIMFSYNNKELIINETVPNRFSPKSPDKAHLNLHINSLELGDSAVYFCASSQTGFTEAFFGQGTRLTVV.